The clone carrying this TCR beta chain is medium-sized by share. Its cognate antigen is unknown. This entry comes from a study of CD8+ T cells in alopecia areata. Findings and limits, study-wide: Against the mouse data, patients shared TCRs less clearly, possibly for HLA reasons.

CD4+ cells from five patients were sorted into CD25+CD127- cells. Punch biopsies of lesional scalp, plus peripheral blood, were taken from alopecia areata patients. T lymphocytes (CD4+ and CD8+) were sorted from PBMCs. cDNA prepared by RNA extraction and subsequent reverse transcription served as the template for sequencing. Sequencing used immunoSEQ multiplex PCR; TCRdb keeps in-frame clones, though not all of them. This table has about 20,000 clones, roughly three fifths appearing once. V lost 5 bases and J lost 8, with 17 bases in between. The length of the CDR3 is 14 residues. Germline V gene data show CDR1 as SGHTA and CDR2 as FQGNSA.

The V and J genes are TRBV7-2 and TRBJ2-3; D is possibly TRBD1 (5 bases). The sample consisted of CD4+ Tregs sorted from blood. The TCR comes from a human donor with alopecia areata. The CDR3 protein is CASSLGVIPFTQYF. As DNA, the CDR3 is TGTGCCAGCAGCCTAGGGGTAATCCCCTTTACGCAGTATTTT.